The 5 T cell receptor beta chains below all came from one sample that was sequenced in a study of cytomegalovirus exposure and HLA in healthy donors. The method was immunoSEQ multiplex PCR; TCRdb's version includes in-frame clones alone and lacks a portion of them. Seen here are about 240,000 clones, around 87% observed once, and the top ten hold 2.6%. Sequenced sample: PBMCs. All receptors come from a young man in good health and CMV-seronegative.

V usage is TRBV5-4 and J usage is TRBJ2-7; the match to TRBD2 covers 10 bases. Per the germline V gene, CDR1 is SGHNT and CDR2 is YYREEE (reference sequence). V was clipped by 2 bases and J by 5 bases; unmatched bases: 7. This CDR3 region has 15 residues. CDR3 nucleotides: TGTGCCAGCAGCTTACAGCGGGGGGGCATCCACGAGCAGTACTTC. This gives the protein CASSLQRGGIHEQYF. The complete variable domain, with remaining parts taken from reference TRBV5-4 and TRBJ2-7, reads ETGVTQSPTHLIKTRGQQVTLRCSSQSGHNTVSWYQQALGQGPQFIFQYYREEENGRGNFPPRFSGLQFPNYSSELNVNALELDDSALYLCASSLQRGGIHEQYFGPGTRLTVT.

The J gene is TRBJ1-6, the V gene TRBV4-3; possibly TRBD1 for D (5 bases). CDR1 and CDR2 from the germline V gene are LGHNA and YSLEER. The CDR3 covers 17 residues. Between the trimmed V and J ends, which lost 0 bases and 5 bases, there was a span of 14 bases. In DNA, the CDR3 is TGCGCCAGCAGCCAAGATGGTGGGCGGACAAATAATTCACCCCTCCACTTT. Amino acid sequence: CASSQDGGRTNNSPLHF.

The genes are TRBV18 and TRBJ2-7, with 7 bases that match TRBD2. Germline V gives CDR1 KGHSH, CDR2 LQKENI. V dropped 5 bases and J dropped 4; count of bases not matched to a gene: 5. The CDR3 is 13 amino acids. CDR3 sequence (DNA): TGTGCCAGCTCAGCCGGGAGGATATACGAGCAGTACTTC. Encoded protein: CASSAGRIYEQYF. The variable domain in full, with the rest retrieved from reference TRBV18 and TRBJ2-7, is NAGVMQNPRHLVRRRGQEARLRCSPMKGHSHVYWYRQLPEEGLKFMVYLQKENIIDESGMPKERFSAEFPKEGPSILRIQQVVRGDSAAYFCASSAGRIYEQYFGPGTRLTVT.

The chain is built from TRBV6-1 and TRBJ1-2; tentatively, D is TRBD1 (5 bases). The CDR3 is 15 amino acids. Germline CDR1 reads MNHNS; CDR2 reads SASEGT. V lost 4 bases to trimming and J lost 2 bases, with 14 bases between them. The CDR3 reads CASSGTKPSNYGYTF. The CDR3 nucleotides read TGTGCCAGCAGTGGGACAAAACCATCGAACTATGGCTACACCTTC.

This clone came up a few times. The V and J genes are TRBV28 and TRBJ1-6; D is uncertain. CDR3 length: 13 amino acids. The germline V gene encodes CDR1 MDHEN and CDR2 SYDVKM. The V gene lost 6 bases and the J gene lost 6 bases, with 9 bases spanning the gap. CDR3: CASRRTVNSPLHF. DNA of the CDR3: TGTGCCAGCAGGAGGACTGTTAATTCACCCCTCCACTTT.